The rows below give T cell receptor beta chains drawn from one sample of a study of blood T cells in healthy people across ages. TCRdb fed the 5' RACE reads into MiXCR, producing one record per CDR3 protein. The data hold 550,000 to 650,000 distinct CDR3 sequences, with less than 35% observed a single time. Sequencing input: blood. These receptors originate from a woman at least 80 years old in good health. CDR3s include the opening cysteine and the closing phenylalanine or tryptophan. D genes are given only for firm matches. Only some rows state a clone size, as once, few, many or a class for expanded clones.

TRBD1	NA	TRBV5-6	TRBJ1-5	CASSLRQGRGQPQHF	TGTGCCAGCAGCTTGAGACAGGGGAGAGGTCAGCCCCAGCATTTT
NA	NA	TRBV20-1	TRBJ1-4	CSASQSANEKLFF	TGCAGTGCTAGTCAGAGCGCTAATGAAAAACTGTTTTTT
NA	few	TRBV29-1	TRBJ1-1	CSVEWLGSDTEAFF	TGCAGCGTTGAATGGTTAGGGTCGGACACTGAAGCTTTCTTT
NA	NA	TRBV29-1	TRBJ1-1	CSVGGTTTEAFF	TGCAGCGTTGGGGGGACAACTACTGAAGCTTTCTTT
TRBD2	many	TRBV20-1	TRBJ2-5	CSARVGSSGGDRTQYF	TGCAGTGCTAGAGTGGGGTCTAGCGGGGGTGATAGGACCCAGTACTTC
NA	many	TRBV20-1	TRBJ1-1	CSARDYEAFF	TGCAGTGCTAGAGATTATGAAGCTTTCTTT
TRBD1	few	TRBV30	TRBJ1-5	CAWSLPNRGGQPQHF	TGTGCCTGGAGCCTTCCTAACAGGGGGGGTCAGCCCCAGCATTTT
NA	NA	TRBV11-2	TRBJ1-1	CASRSQWAQVTEAFF	TGTGCCAGCAGGTCCCAGTGGGCGCAGGTCACTGAAGCTTTCTTT
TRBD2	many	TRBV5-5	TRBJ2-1	CASSLAAGGYNEQFF	TGTGCCAGCAGCTTGGCTGCGGGGGGGTACAATGAGCAGTTCTTC
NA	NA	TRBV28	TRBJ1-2	CASSFLEGRGEYGYTF	TGTGCCAGCAGTTTTTTAGAGGGGCGCGGAGAGTATGGCTACACCTTC
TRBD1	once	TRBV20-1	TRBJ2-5	CSAQTTGGEETQYF	TGCAGTGCGCAAACGACAGGGGGGGAAGAGACCCAGTACTTC
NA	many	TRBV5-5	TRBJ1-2	CATSIGNYGYTF	TGTGCCACTTCGATCGGGAATTATGGCTACACCTTC
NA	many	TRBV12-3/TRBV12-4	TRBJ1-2	CASSRDGTNYGYTF	TGTGCCAGCAGTCGGGACGGCACTAACTATGGCTACACCTTC
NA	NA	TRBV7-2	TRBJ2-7	CASSLDSRRGEQYF	TGTGCCAGCAGCTTAGACAGCCGCAGAGGCGAGCAGTACTTC
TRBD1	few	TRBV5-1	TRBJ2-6	CASSGTTGSSGANVLTF	TGCGCCAGCAGCGGGACGACAGGGAGCTCTGGGGCCAACGTCCTGACTTTC
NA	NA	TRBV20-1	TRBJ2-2	CSARPVFRLAGKKELFF	TGCAGTGCTCGACCCGTGTTTAGGCTGGCGGGGAAGAAGGAGCTGTTTTTT